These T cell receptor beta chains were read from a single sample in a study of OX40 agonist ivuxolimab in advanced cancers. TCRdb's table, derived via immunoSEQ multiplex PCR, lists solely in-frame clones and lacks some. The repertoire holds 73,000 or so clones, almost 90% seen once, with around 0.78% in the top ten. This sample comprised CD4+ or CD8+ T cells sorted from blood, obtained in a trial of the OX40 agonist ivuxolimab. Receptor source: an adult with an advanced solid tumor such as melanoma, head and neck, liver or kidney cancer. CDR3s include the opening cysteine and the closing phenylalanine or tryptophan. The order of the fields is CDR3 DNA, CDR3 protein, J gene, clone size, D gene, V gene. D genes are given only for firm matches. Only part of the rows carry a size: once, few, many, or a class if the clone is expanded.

CDR3nt: TGTGCCTGGAGCCCCCGGACGGGGGGCGGTCAGCCCCAGCATTTT
CDR3aa: CAWSPRTGGGQPQHF
j_gene: TRBJ1-5
abundance: NA
d_gene: NA
v_gene: TRBV30

CDR3nt: TGTGCCAGCAGTTACAGGGTATTAAGGAACACTGAAGCTTTCTTT
CDR3aa: CASSYRVLRNTEAFF
j_gene: TRBJ1-1
abundance: NA
d_gene: NA
v_gene: TRBV6-6

CDR3nt: TGTGCCAGCCGGCGGGGACCCCCTGGAAACACCATATATTTT
CDR3aa: CASRRGPPGNTIYF
j_gene: TRBJ1-3
abundance: once
d_gene: NA
v_gene: TRBV11-1

CDR3nt: TGTGCCAGCGCCAGCGGGCGGGGGTACGAGCAGTACTTC
CDR3aa: CASASGRGYEQYF
j_gene: TRBJ2-7
abundance: NA
d_gene: TRBD2
v_gene: TRBV6-6

CDR3nt: TGTGCCAGCAGCCGCTCGAAGGGCTACACCTTC
CDR3aa: CASSRSKGYTF
j_gene: TRBJ1-2
abundance: NA
d_gene: NA
v_gene: TRBV5-6

CDR3nt: TGTGCCATCAGTGAGCCCGAGGGAGGGAATGAGCAGTTCTTC
CDR3aa: CAISEPEGGNEQFF
j_gene: TRBJ2-1
abundance: once
d_gene: TRBD2
v_gene: TRBV10-3

CDR3nt: TGTGCCAGCAGCTCTAGCGGGGGGGCCCAGGAGACCCAGTACTTC
CDR3aa: CASSSSGGAQETQYF
j_gene: TRBJ2-5
abundance: NA
d_gene: TRBD2
v_gene: TRBV11-3

CDR3nt: TGTGCCAGCAGCCGAGGACTAGTAAGAAACAGCGGTGAGCAGTTCTTC
CDR3aa: CASSRGLVRNSGEQFF
j_gene: TRBJ2-1
abundance: NA
d_gene: TRBD2
v_gene: TRBV5-6

CDR3nt: TGTGCCAGCAAAGAGAACACCGGGGAGCTGTTTTTT
CDR3aa: CASKENTGELFF
j_gene: TRBJ2-2
abundance: once
d_gene: NA
v_gene: TRBV7-3

CDR3nt: TGTGCCAGCAGCAAAGACAGCTACGAGCAGTACTTC
CDR3aa: CASSKDSYEQYF
j_gene: TRBJ2-7
abundance: NA
d_gene: NA
v_gene: TRBV2

CDR3nt: TGCGCCAGCAGCTCGGGACAGGGAACTAATGAAAAACTGTTTTTT
CDR3aa: CASSSGQGTNEKLFF
j_gene: TRBJ1-4
abundance: once
d_gene: TRBD1
v_gene: TRBV5-1

CDR3nt: TGCGCCAGCAGCTTTGCTCGACAGGGGGCCTACGAGCAGTACTTC
CDR3aa: CASSFARQGAYEQYF
j_gene: TRBJ2-7
abundance: once
d_gene: TRBD1
v_gene: TRBV5-1

CDR3nt: TGTGCCAGCAGTTCCGACGGACTAGCGGCCTCCTACGAGCAGTACTTC
CDR3aa: CASSSDGLAASYEQYF
j_gene: TRBJ2-7
abundance: NA
d_gene: TRBD2
v_gene: TRBV27

CDR3nt: TGTGCCACCAGCAGAGATGCCGGGTGGGGGCGAGAGACCCAGTACTTC
CDR3aa: CATSRDAGWGRETQYF
j_gene: TRBJ2-5
abundance: NA
d_gene: NA
v_gene: TRBV15

CDR3nt: TGTGCCAGTAGACCTACAGCTTTAACAAACACCGGGGAGCTGTTTTTT
CDR3aa: CASRPTALTNTGELFF
j_gene: TRBJ2-2
abundance: NA
d_gene: NA
v_gene: TRBV19

CDR3nt: TGTGCCAGCAGCCGCTGGGCGGGGGGGATTTACAATGAGCAGTTCTTC
CDR3aa: CASSRWAGGIYNEQFF
j_gene: TRBJ2-1
abundance: NA
d_gene: TRBD2
v_gene: TRBV7-9

CDR3nt: TGTGCCAGCAGTTCGACGTATAGCAATCAGCCCCAGCATTTT
CDR3aa: CASSSTYSNQPQHF
j_gene: TRBJ1-5
abundance: NA
d_gene: NA
v_gene: TRBV6-5

CDR3nt: TGTGCCAGCAGCTTAGAAGGGGGGGACTATGGCTACACCTTC
CDR3aa: CASSLEGGDYGYTF
j_gene: TRBJ1-2
abundance: NA
d_gene: NA
v_gene: TRBV7-8

CDR3nt: TGTGCCAGCAGTTTTCGCCGGAAGACCCAGTACTTC
CDR3aa: CASSFRRKTQYF
j_gene: TRBJ2-5
abundance: NA
d_gene: NA
v_gene: TRBV28

CDR3nt: TGTGCCTGGAGACTCATGAGGCGGAACACTGAAGCTTTCTTT
CDR3aa: CAWRLMRRNTEAFF
j_gene: TRBJ1-1
abundance: NA
d_gene: NA
v_gene: TRBV30

CDR3nt: TGCGCCAGCAGCTTGGGGGACAGCGGTACTGAAGCTTTCTTT
CDR3aa: CASSLGDSGTEAFF
j_gene: TRBJ1-1
abundance: NA
d_gene: TRBD1
v_gene: TRBV5-1

CDR3nt: TGTGCCAACTCCGAAGCAGGGTCCAATGAGCAGTTCTTC
CDR3aa: CANSEAGSNEQFF
j_gene: TRBJ2-1
abundance: NA
d_gene: NA
v_gene: TRBV10-3

CDR3nt: TGCGCCAGCAGCTTGGGGGGCTCTGGAAACACCATATATTTT
CDR3aa: CASSLGGSGNTIYF
j_gene: TRBJ1-3
abundance: NA
d_gene: NA
v_gene: TRBV5-1

CDR3nt: TGTGCCAGTAGTGGTTCAGGGGGCCAACAGCCCCAGCATTTT
CDR3aa: CASSGSGGQQPQHF
j_gene: TRBJ1-5
abundance: NA
d_gene: TRBD1
v_gene: TRBV19

CDR3nt: TGTGCCAGTAGTATGGCGGCGAATAGCAATCAGCCCCAGCATTTT
CDR3aa: CASSMAANSNQPQHF
j_gene: TRBJ1-5
abundance: NA
d_gene: NA
v_gene: TRBV19

CDR3nt: TGTGCCAGCAGCTCCGGACAGACCAGCACAGATACGCAGTATTTT
CDR3aa: CASSSGQTSTDTQYF
j_gene: TRBJ2-3
abundance: NA
d_gene: NA
v_gene: TRBV7-3

CDR3nt: TGTGCCTGGAGTGGGGGGGAAGGCAATCAGCCCCAGCATTTT
CDR3aa: CAWSGGEGNQPQHF
j_gene: TRBJ1-5
abundance: NA
d_gene: NA
v_gene: TRBV30

CDR3nt: TGTGCCAGCAGTGCCCGCACAGGGGCCGGGAACACTGAAGCTTTCTTT
CDR3aa: CASSARTGAGNTEAFF
j_gene: TRBJ1-1
abundance: NA
d_gene: TRBD1
v_gene: TRBV6-1

CDR3nt: TGTGCCAGTAGTATACGTAGCGGGAGGGCCTTAACAGATACGCAGTATTTT
CDR3aa: CASSIRSGRALTDTQYF
j_gene: TRBJ2-3
abundance: NA
d_gene: TRBD2
v_gene: TRBV19

CDR3nt: TGTGCCAGTAGTAACTCCGCATACAATGAGCAGTTCTTC
CDR3aa: CASSNSAYNEQFF
j_gene: TRBJ2-1
abundance: NA
d_gene: NA
v_gene: TRBV19

CDR3nt: TGCGCCAGCAGCTTGGCGTCGGGGGCCACTGAAGCTTTCTTT
CDR3aa: CASSLASGATEAFF
j_gene: TRBJ1-1
abundance: NA
d_gene: NA
v_gene: TRBV5-1

CDR3nt: TGCAGCGTGAAAGTGTCCTCCTACGAGCAGTACTTC
CDR3aa: CSVKVSSYEQYF
j_gene: TRBJ2-7
abundance: NA
d_gene: NA
v_gene: TRBV29-1

CDR3nt: TGTGCCAGTAGTCTCAGGGGGGGGTTGAGCACAGATACGCAGTATTTT
CDR3aa: CASSLRGGLSTDTQYF
j_gene: TRBJ2-3
abundance: NA
d_gene: NA
v_gene: TRBV19

CDR3nt: TGTGCCAGCAGCCAGGACATCCCGAACACCGGGGAGCTGTTTTTT
CDR3aa: CASSQDIPNTGELFF
j_gene: TRBJ2-2
abundance: once
d_gene: NA
v_gene: TRBV11-2

CDR3nt: TGTGCCAGCAGTGAAGTGAGTGGTTACGAGCAGTACTTC
CDR3aa: CASSEVSGYEQYF
j_gene: TRBJ2-7
abundance: NA
d_gene: NA
v_gene: TRBV6-1

CDR3nt: TGTGCCAGCAGGGCCGCTCTAGCGGCCAGCACAGATACGCAGTATTTT
CDR3aa: CASRAALAASTDTQYF
j_gene: TRBJ2-3
abundance: NA
d_gene: TRBD2
v_gene: TRBV2

CDR3nt: TGCGCCAGCACCGCCGGGGCGGGGGCGGTCAATGAGCAGTTCTTC
CDR3aa: CASTAGAGAVNEQFF
j_gene: TRBJ2-1
abundance: NA
d_gene: NA
v_gene: TRBV5-1

CDR3nt: TGTGCCAGCAGTTTCAGCCGGACTAGCGGGAGAGGTAACGACGAGCAGTACTTC
CDR3aa: CASSFSRTSGRGNDEQYF
j_gene: TRBJ2-7
abundance: NA
d_gene: TRBD2
v_gene: TRBV28

CDR3nt: TGTGCCAGCAGTCCCGGACTAGGTACTTTCAATGAGCAGTTCTTC
CDR3aa: CASSPGLGTFNEQFF
j_gene: TRBJ2-1
abundance: once
d_gene: TRBD2
v_gene: TRBV6-6

CDR3nt: TGTGCCACCAGCAGAATACTTACGTACCAAGAGACCCAGTACTTC
CDR3aa: CATSRILTYQETQYF
j_gene: TRBJ2-5
abundance: NA
d_gene: NA
v_gene: TRBV15

CDR3nt: TGTGCCAGTAAGGGCCCATCGAGCTCCTACAATGAGCAGTTCTTC
CDR3aa: CASKGPSSSYNEQFF
j_gene: TRBJ2-1
abundance: few
d_gene: NA
v_gene: TRBV19

CDR3nt: TGTGCCAGCAGCCAGAGACAGGGAACAGATACGCAGTATTTT
CDR3aa: CASSQRQGTDTQYF
j_gene: TRBJ2-3
abundance: NA
d_gene: TRBD1
v_gene: TRBV14

CDR3nt: TGTGCCAGCGGGAGGGCGACCTACGAGCAGTACTTC
CDR3aa: CASGRATYEQYF
j_gene: TRBJ2-7
abundance: few
d_gene: TRBD2
v_gene: TRBV2

CDR3nt: TGCGCCAGCAGCTTCGGGACAGGTTACAAAGAGACCCAGTACTTC
CDR3aa: CASSFGTGYKETQYF
j_gene: TRBJ2-5
abundance: NA
d_gene: TRBD1
v_gene: TRBV5-1

CDR3nt: TGTGCCAGCAGTCCCGAACAGGGAAGCTCCTACGAGCAGTACTTC
CDR3aa: CASSPEQGSSYEQYF
j_gene: TRBJ2-7
abundance: NA
d_gene: NA
v_gene: TRBV6-5